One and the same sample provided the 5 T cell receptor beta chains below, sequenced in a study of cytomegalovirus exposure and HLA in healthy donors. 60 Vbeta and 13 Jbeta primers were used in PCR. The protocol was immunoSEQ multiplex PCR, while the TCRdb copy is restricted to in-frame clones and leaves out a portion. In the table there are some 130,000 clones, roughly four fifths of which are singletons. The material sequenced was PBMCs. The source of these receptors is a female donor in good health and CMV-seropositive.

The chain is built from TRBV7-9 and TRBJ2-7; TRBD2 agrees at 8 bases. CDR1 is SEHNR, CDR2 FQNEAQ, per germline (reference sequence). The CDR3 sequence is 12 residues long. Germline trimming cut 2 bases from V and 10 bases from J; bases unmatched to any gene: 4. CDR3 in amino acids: CASSLIGGDQYF. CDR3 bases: TGTGCCAGCAGCTTAATCGGGGGGGATCAGTACTTC.

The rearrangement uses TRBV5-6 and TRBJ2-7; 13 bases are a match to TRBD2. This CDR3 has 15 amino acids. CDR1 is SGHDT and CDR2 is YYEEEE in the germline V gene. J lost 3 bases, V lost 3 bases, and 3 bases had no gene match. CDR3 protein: CASSWGTSGIYEQYF. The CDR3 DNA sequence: TGTGCCAGCAGCTGGGGGACTAGCGGGATCTACGAGCAGTACTTC. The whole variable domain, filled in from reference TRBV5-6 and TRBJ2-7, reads DAGVTQSPTHLIKTRGQQVTLRCSPKSGHDTVSWYQQALGQGPQFIFQYYEEEERQRGNFPDRFSGHQFPNYSSELNVNALLLGDSALYLCASSWGTSGIYEQYFGPGTRLTVT.

The DNA of the CDR3 is TGTGCCAGCAGCTTGGCTGGGCGGGGAAGGAACAATCAGCCCCAGCATTTT. This translates into CASSLAGRGRNNQPQHF. This chain joins TRBV5-6 and TRBJ1-5; D gene ambiguous. The CDR3 is 17 amino acids. The V end lost 0 bases, the J end lost 3 bases, and 16 bases lay between the germline ends. CDR1 is SGHDT and CDR2 is YYEEEE in the germline V gene.

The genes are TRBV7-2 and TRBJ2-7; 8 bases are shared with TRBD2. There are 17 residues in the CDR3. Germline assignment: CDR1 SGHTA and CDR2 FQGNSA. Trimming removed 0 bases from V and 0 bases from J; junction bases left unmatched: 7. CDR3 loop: CASSLAFGGTSSYEQYF. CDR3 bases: TGTGCCAGCAGCTTAGCGTTTGGCGGGACTAGCTCCTACGAGCAGTACTTC.

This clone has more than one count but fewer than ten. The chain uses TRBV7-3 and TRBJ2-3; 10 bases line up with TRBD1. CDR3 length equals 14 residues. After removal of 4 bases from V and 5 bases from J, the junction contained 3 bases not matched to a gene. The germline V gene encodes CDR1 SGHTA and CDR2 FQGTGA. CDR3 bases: TGTGCCAGCAGCTCAGGACAGGGGGGAGATACGCAGTATTTT. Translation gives CASSSGQGGDTQYF.